One and the same sample provided the 27 T cell receptor beta chains below, sequenced in a study of T-cell memory formation after mild COVID-19. Via MiXCR, TCRdb re-called the 5' RACE reads, giving one row per CDR3 protein. Among roughly 610,000 distinct CDR3 sequences listed, roughly 17% were seen once. The sequencing sample was made of PBMCs or a T cell subset sorted from them (not recorded which). Source of these receptors: an adult woman who had mild COVID-19 (a few samples of this study predate the infection). Cell type and time point are not known.

In its sample, this clonotype was seen a few times. V gene TRBV30 combines with J gene TRBJ2-2; no definite D call. The CDR3 spans 13 residues. With 5 bases removed from V and 1 base from J, the gap between germline ends came to 8 bases. CDR1 and CDR2 from the germline V gene are GTSNPN and SVGIG (reference sequence). CDR3 protein: CAWCPLNTGELFF. The CDR3, as DNA: TGTGCCTGGTGTCCCCTGAACACCGGGGAGCTGTTTTTT.

The chain recombines TRBV9 with TRBJ2-3; 8 positions agree with TRBD2. The germline V gene encodes CDR1 SGDLS and CDR2 YYNGEE. This CDR3 is built from 15 residues. J lost 3 bases, V lost 1 base, and 4 bases had no gene match. The CDR3 DNA reads as TGTGCCAGCAGCGTACCTAGCGGGTTGACAGATACGCAGTATTTT. Its protein product is CASSVPSGLTDTQYF.

The genes are TRBV7-3 and TRBJ1-1; a weak D match, TRBD1 (5 bases). CDR3 length: 14 residues. V lost 5 bases and J 7 bases, leaving 17 bases between the germline ends. Per the germline V gene, CDR1 is SGHTA and CDR2 is FQGTGA. CDR3 sequence reads: CASSPGPTGFEAFF. In DNA, the CDR3 is TGTGCCAGCAGCCCAGGGCCGACGGGGTTTGAAGCTTTCTTT.

In its sample, this clonotype was seen a few times. The rearrangement uses TRBV6-5 and TRBJ2-5; 9 positions match TRBD2. Germline CDR1 and CDR2: MNHEY and SVGAGI. The trim removed 8 bases at V and 4 bases at J, leaving 20 bases unmatched. The CDR3 totals 18 residues. The CDR3 is CASGKGAGGSERGETQYF. CDR3 in DNA: TGTGCCAGCGGTAAGGGAGCGGGGGGATCCGAACGAGGAGAGACCCAGTACTTC.

J is TRBJ1-1 and V is TRBV12-3 or TRBV12-4, with TRBD1 as a possible D gene (5 bases). Trimming stripped 7 bases from V and 1 base from J, with 13 bases between. The CDR3 sequence is 14 residues long. CDR3 DNA sequence: TGTGCCAGCAACGGGGGAAGAGGGAACACTGAAGCTTTCTTT. This codes for CASNGGRGNTEAFF.

The rearrangement joins TRBV7-9 to TRBJ2-5, with D tentatively TRBD2 (7 bases). V lost 5 bases to trimming and J lost 5 bases, with 15 bases between them. Germline CDR1 reads SEHNR; CDR2 reads FQNEAQ (reference sequence). This CDR3 has 14 amino acids. CDR3 protein: CASSPRTAGETQYF. Here the CDR3 DNA reads TGTGCCAGCAGCCCAAGGACAGCGGGGGAGACCCAGTACTTC.

The V gene is TRBV6-5, the J gene TRBJ1-6; D call uncertain. Germline-derived CDR1 and CDR2 are MNHEY and SVGAGI. V gave up 10 bases and J gave up 3 bases, with 13 bases separating them. The CDR3 has 14 residues. CDR3: CATGRSSYNSPLHF. The CDR3, as DNA: TGTGCCACCGGGAGAAGCAGCTATAATTCACCCCTCCACTTT.

This chain links TRBV19 with TRBJ2-2; 9 bases map to TRBD2. Germline CDR1 is LNHDA and CDR2 is SQIVND (reference sequence). There are 18 residues in the CDR3. V shed 5 bases, J shed 0 bases, and the junction held 10 bases outside the gene matches. Here the CDR3 reads CASSPSGLAGTNTGELFF. The CDR3 DNA reads as TGTGCCAGTAGTCCCTCCGGGCTAGCGGGAACGAACACCGGGGAGCTGTTTTTT.

This clonotype was counted only a few times. The chain has TRBV19 and TRBJ2-5; D not certain. In germline, CDR1 is LNHDA, CDR2 SQIVND (reference sequence). CDR3 size: 13 residues. V lost 3 bases and J 0 bases, leaving 5 bases between the germline ends. Written as DNA, the CDR3 is TGTGCCAGTAGTATCCCGTACCAAGAGACCCAGTACTTC. This translates into CASSIPYQETQYF.

The table lists this clonotype with a few counts. V and J are TRBV13 and TRBJ2-1; D might be TRBD1 or TRBD2, each matching 5 bases. CDR1 and CDR2 from the germline V gene are PRHDT and FYEKMQ (reference sequence). The CDR3 totals 14 residues. V gave up 0 bases and J gave up 6 bases, with 9 bases separating them. CDR3 loop: CASSLGGASNEQFF. The CDR3 coding sequence is TGTGCCAGCAGCTTAGGCGGGGCGAGCAATGAGCAGTTCTTC.

This clonotype was detected many times. V and J are TRBV7-9 and TRBJ1-2; possibly TRBD1 for D (6 bases). Germline lookup yields CDR1 SEHNR and CDR2 FQNEAQ (reference sequence). V shed 3 bases and J shed 4 bases, with 9 bases lying between them. The CDR3 has 13 amino acids. The DNA of the CDR3 is TGTGCCAGCAGCTTCGGGACACCCTATGGCTACACCTTC. Its translation: CASSFGTPYGYTF.

The CDR3 DNA follows: TGTGCCAGCAGTTTTTCCGGGAAGAGCACAGATACGCAGTATTTT. It specifies CASSFSGKSTDTQYF. V is TRBV12-3 or TRBV12-4 and J is TRBJ2-3; D is perhaps TRBD2 (5 bases). The CDR3 contains 15 residues. The V end was cut by 3 bases, the J end by 0 bases, with 10 bases between.

This rearrangement joins TRBV24-1 to TRBJ2-2; no reliable D call. The CDR3 runs to 12 residues. V was clipped by 8 bases and J by 1 base, with 4 bases between them. CDR1 is KGHDR, CDR2 SFDVKD, per germline. The CDR3 reads CATNGNTGELFF. The DNA for the CDR3 is TGTGCCACCAACGGGAACACCGGGGAGCTGTTTTTT.

This chain uses TRBV28 with TRBJ1-2, with D possibly being TRBD1 (5 bases). CDR1 MDHEN and CDR2 SYDVKM come from the germline V gene. This CDR3 region has 11 residues. Trimming took 7 bases from V and 4 from J, leaving 7 bases between them. The CDR3 reads CASTDSYGYTF. Here the CDR3 DNA reads TGTGCCAGCACTGACAGCTATGGCTACACCTTC.

The V call is TRBV6-6, the J call TRBJ1-2; no reliable D call. This CDR3 is built from 12 residues. Germline loops: CDR1 MNHNY, CDR2 SVGAGI (reference sequence). The V and J ends lost 2 bases and 12 bases respectively, with 13 bases between them. The CDR3 reads CASSYESVSHTF. In DNA, the CDR3 is TGTGCCAGCAGTTACGAATCAGTCTCCCACACCTTC.

The genes are TRBV7-8 and TRBJ2-7, with TRBD1 identical over 10 bases. The germline V gene has CDR1 SGHVS and CDR2 FQNEAQ. Trimming at V came to 3 bases and at J to 5 bases, leaving 10 bases not matched to a gene. The CDR3 extends over 16 amino acids. CDR3 in amino acids: CASSLVPGQGSHEQYF. The CDR3 bases are TGTGCCAGCAGCTTGGTTCCGGGACAGGGGAGCCACGAGCAGTACTTC.

This clonotype has more than one count but fewer than ten. The rearrangement links TRBV6-2 or TRBV6-3 to TRBJ2-7; 9 nucleotides match TRBD2. This CDR3 comprises 15 residues. J gave up 7 bases and V 2 bases, and 9 bases lay outside the gene matches. Germline loops: CDR1 MNHEY, CDR2 SVGEGT. The CDR3 DNA sequence: TGTGCCAGCAGTTACCTAGCGGGAACCCCCAAGGAGCAGTACTTC. Its protein is CASSYLAGTPKEQYF.

The table lists this clonotype with a few counts. CDR3 DNA: TGTGCCAGCAGTTACATCGGCAGGGCCCACTATGGCTACACCTTC. This encodes CASSYIGRAHYGYTF. This chain connects TRBV6-2 or TRBV6-3 to TRBJ1-2, with D possibly TRBD1 on 5 matching bases. Germline V gene lookup returns CDR1 MNHEY and CDR2 SVGEGT. CDR3 length: 15 amino acids. V lost 2 bases and J 3 bases, leaving 13 bases between the germline ends.

The chain employs TRBV12-3 or TRBV12-4 and TRBJ2-7; TRBD2 might be the D (5 bases). This CDR3 has 13 residues. The germline V and J ends were trimmed by 3 bases and 5 bases, with 11 bases remaining between them. The CDR3: CASSFRGLHEQYF. CDR3 sequence (DNA): TGTGCCAGCAGTTTTCGAGGGCTCCACGAGCAGTACTTC.

This sequence joins TRBV5-1 and TRBJ2-5; a possible D gene is TRBD2 (6 bases). The germline V and J ends were trimmed by 6 bases and 3 bases, with 15 bases remaining between them. The CDR3 length is 14 residues. Germline V lookup: CDR1 SGHRS, CDR2 YFSETQ. Here the CDR3 reads CASIPRGLKETQYF. The CDR3 nucleotides are TGCGCCAGCATCCCCCGAGGACTAAAAGAGACCCAGTACTTC.

A few counts support this clonotype. The J gene is TRBJ1-2, the V gene TRBV7-9, with no clear D. The CDR3 spans 14 residues. Germline CDR1 reads SEHNR; CDR2 reads FQNEAQ (reference sequence). V was shortened by 0 bases and J by 3 bases, with 8 bases between the two germline ends. The CDR3 DNA reads TGTGCCAGCAGCTTAGCTGGCAGTGACTATGGCTACACCTTC. This translates into CASSLAGSDYGYTF.

This clonotype has just one count. V usage is TRBV5-1 and J usage is TRBJ1-1; 9 nucleotides agree with TRBD1. J lost 2 bases, V lost 5 bases, and 7 bases had no gene match. Germline V gene sequence: CDR1 SGHRS, CDR2 YFSETQ. The CDR3 runs to 15 residues. The chain's CDR3 is CASRTGGTSNTEAFF. The CDR3 coding sequence is TGCGCCAGCAGGACAGGGGGGACGTCTAACACTGAAGCTTTCTTT.

The sample holds a few counts of this clonotype. The rearrangement links TRBV18 to TRBJ2-4; D is ambiguous. Germline values: CDR1 KGHSH, CDR2 LQKENI. V gave up 5 bases and J gave up 0 bases, with 5 bases separating them. The CDR3 contains 13 residues. The CDR3 DNA reads TGTGCCAGCTCATCCTCAGCCAAAAACATTCAGTACTTC. Its protein is CASSSSAKNIQYF.

This chain connects TRBV6-2 or TRBV6-3 to TRBJ1-6; D not resolved. Trimming took 7 bases from V and 9 from J, leaving 10 bases between them. The CDR3 runs to 12 residues. CDR1 is MNHEY and CDR2 is SVGEGT in the germline V gene. This chain's CDR3 is CASTGLSSPLHF. The CDR3 DNA is TGTGCCAGCACCGGGCTTAGTTCACCCCTCCACTTT.

This clonotype has only a few counts. V usage is TRBV6-5 and J usage is TRBJ1-1; D might be TRBD1 (5 bases). This CDR3 comprises 14 residues. Germline V gene data show CDR1 as MNHEY and CDR2 as SVGAGI. Trimming took 7 bases from V and 1 from J, leaving 13 bases between them. DNA for the CDR3: TGTGCCAGCACCCCCGGGGCAGGGAACACTGAAGCTTTCTTT. This codes for CASTPGAGNTEAFF.

The chain carries TRBV6-5 and TRBJ1-2; D not resolved. V gave up 6 bases and J gave up 2 bases, with 13 bases separating them. This CDR3 is 14 amino acids long. Germline CDR1 reads MNHEY; CDR2 reads SVGAGI. CDR3: CASRKVGRNYGYTF. CDR3 DNA: TGTGCCAGCAGAAAGGTCGGAAGGAACTATGGCTACACCTTC.

V is TRBV11-3 and J is TRBJ2-2; 10 nucleotides line up with TRBD1. Looked up from germline, CDR1 is SGHNT and CDR2 is YENEEA. The CDR3 contains 13 residues. V gave up 9 bases and J gave up 4 bases; unmatched junction bases: 2. The CDR3, as DNA: TGTGCCAGTGGGGACAGGGGCACCGGGGAGCTGTTTTTT. Protein sequence: CASGDRGTGELFF.